A selection of T cell receptor beta chains follows, all from one sample in a study of T cells in Graves' hyperthyroidism and ophthalmopathy. TCRdb reprocessed the multiplex PCR reads via MiXCR and lists one record per CDR3 protein. The sample carries 380,000 or so distinct CDR3 sequences, approximately 13% recorded once. Material: blood. These receptors were collected from a woman aged 25 to 39 with Graves' hyperthyroidism. Each CDR3 is given with its conserved first and last residue. Fields, in order: J gene, V gene, CDR3 length, clone size, D gene, CDR3 protein, CDR3 DNA. D genes are given only for firm matches. A row's size may be missing; if present it is once, few, many or a size class.

TRBJ2-1 TRBV6-2/TRBV6-3 14 - TRBD1 CASSSRQGANEQFF TGTGCCAGCAGCTCAAGACAGGGGGCGAATGAGCAGTTCTTC
TRBJ2-1 TRBV28 16 - TRBD2 CSSGLAGGSSYNEQFF TGTAGCAGCGGGCTAGCGGGAGGAAGCTCCTACAATGAGCAGTTCTTC
TRBJ1-1 TRBV15 15 many - CATSRERDSNTEAFF TGTGCCACCAGCAGAGAACGGGACTCGAACACTGAAGCTTTCTTT
TRBJ2-7 TRBV13 13 - - CASSSDRSYEQYF TGTGCCAGCAGCTCTGACAGGTCCTACGAGCAGTACTTC
TRBJ2-7 TRBV7-9 13 many - CASSLDTEYEQYF TGTGCCAGCAGCTTAGATACAGAGTACGAGCAGTACTTC
TRBJ2-2 TRBV9 14 many - CASSAELSTGELFF TGTGCCAGCAGCGCCGAGTTGAGTACCGGGGAGCTGTTTTTT
TRBJ2-3 TRBV28 16 many - CASILSSRIGTDTQYF TGTGCCAGCATCTTAAGTTCCAGGATCGGTACAGATACGCAGTATTTT
TRBJ2-3 TRBV7-9 15 few - CASGRRARGTDTQYF TGTGCCAGCGGCCGCCGGGCCAGGGGAACAGATACGCAGTATTTT
TRBJ2-7 TRBV7-9 13 few - CASSHRTGYEQYF TGTGCCAGCAGCCATCGGACTGGCTACGAGCAGTACTTC
TRBJ2-1 TRBV5-1 17 - - CASSLGIAGGGFDEQFF TGCGCCAGCAGCTTGGGGATAGCAGGGGGGGGTTTCGATGAGCAGTTCTTC
TRBJ1-5 TRBV5-5 14 - - CASSWVGGDQPQHF TGTGCCAGCAGCTGGGTGGGGGGGGATCAGCCCCAGCATTTT
TRBJ1-2 TRBV7-2 11 many - CASSSRGGYTF TGTGCCAGCAGCTCCAGGGGTGGCTACACCTTC
TRBJ2-7 TRBV28 23 once TRBD2 CASSFWEGRSLPTSGRSSYEQYF TGTGCCAGCAGTTTTTGGGAGGGAAGGAGCTTACCGACTAGCGGGAGGAGCTCCTACGAGCAGTACTTC
TRBJ2-3 TRBV2 15 few TRBD2 CATRWLAVSTDTQYF TGTGCCACCAGGTGGCTAGCGGTCTCCACAGATACGCAGTATTTT
TRBJ2-2 TRBV5-1 13 - - CASSSGTAGELFF TGCGCCAGCAGCTCCGGGACGGCCGGGGAGCTGTTTTTT
TRBJ1-1 TRBV28 15 many - CASSPPGRINTEAFF TGTGCCAGCAGTCCCCCGGGACGGATTAACACTGAAGCTTTCTTT
TRBJ1-5 TRBV20-1 14 few - CSARDPTWDQPQHF TGCAGTGCTAGAGATCCGACCTGGGATCAGCCCCAGCATTTT
TRBJ2-5 TRBV18 15 many TRBD1 CASSAGTGGEETQYF TGTGCCAGCTCGGCCGGGACAGGGGGCGAGGAGACCCAGTACTTC
TRBJ2-2 TRBV6-1 16 many - CASSAEWGRGTGELFF TGTGCCAGCAGTGCAGAATGGGGCCGCGGCACCGGGGAGCTGTTTTTT
TRBJ2-1 TRBV10-3 16 few - CAISESRAGGGNEQFF TGTGCCATCAGTGAGTCGAGGGCAGGGGGAGGCAATGAGCAGTTCTTC
TRBJ1-3 TRBV6-1 17 - - CASSEQATRPSGNTIYF TGTGCCAGCAGTGAACAGGCGACACGTCCATCTGGAAACACCATATATTTT
TRBJ1-4 TRBV12-3/TRBV12-4 14 many - CASRLSGGAEKLFF TGTGCCAGCAGGTTGTCCGGGGGAGCGGAAAAACTGTTTTTT
TRBJ2-7 TRBV28 13 - TRBD1 CASEPGQVYEQYF TGTGCCAGCGAACCGGGACAGGTCTACGAGCAGTACTTC
TRBJ2-3 TRBV10-3 14 few - CAISEPYAPDTQYF TGTGCCATCAGTGAGCCTTACGCCCCAGATACGCAGTATTTT
TRBJ2-1 TRBV3-1 16 - TRBD2 CASSQAGLAPDNEQFF TGTGCCAGCAGCCAAGCGGGACTAGCACCCGACAATGAGCAGTTCTTC
TRBJ2-1 TRBV28 19 many TRBD2 CASSLSPSGRVRGSNEQFF TGTGCCAGCAGTTTATCCCCTAGCGGGAGGGTTCGGGGGAGCAATGAGCAGTTCTTC
TRBJ2-7 TRBV5-1 13 - TRBD1 CASTQDRANEQYF TGCGCCAGCACCCAGGACAGGGCGAACGAGCAGTACTTC
TRBJ1-2 TRBV28 12 many - CASSKRTYGYTF TGTGCCAGCAGTAAGAGAACTTATGGCTACACCTTC
TRBJ1-3 TRBV28 14 - TRBD1 CASEERDRGNTIYF TGTGCCAGCGAAGAACGGGACAGGGGAAACACCATATATTTT
TRBJ1-4 TRBV2 14 many - CASGWDRTNEKLFF TGTGCCAGCGGATGGGATCGAACTAATGAAAAACTGTTTTTT
TRBJ1-6 TRBV12-3/TRBV12-4 15 - - CASSSNGAYNSPLHF TGTGCCAGCAGTTCAAATGGCGCCTATAATTCACCCCTCCACTTT
TRBJ1-6 TRBV6-1 14 - - CASSDVSYNSPLHF TGTGCCAGCAGTGACGTATCCTATAATTCACCCCTCCACTTT
TRBJ2-4 TRBV12-3/TRBV12-4 15 many TRBD1 CASSNTGQGENIQYF TGTGCCAGCAGTAACACGGGACAGGGGGAAAACATTCAGTACTTC
TRBJ2-7 TRBV7-6 16 - - CASSPWARGPIDEQYF TGTGCCAGCAGCCCCTGGGCGCGGGGGCCAATAGACGAGCAGTACTTC
TRBJ1-5 TRBV6-1 14 many - CASSRGGTNQPQHF TGTGCCAGCAGTCGAGGGGGAACTAATCAGCCCCAGCATTTT
TRBJ1-5 TRBV28 13 many TRBD1 CASNRAGGQPQHF TGTGCCAGCAATCGGGCAGGGGGCCAGCCCCAGCATTTT
TRBJ1-2 TRBV28 16 - - CASSLEVRYSNYGYTF TGTGCCAGCAGTTTGGAGGTGCGCTACTCTAACTATGGCTACACCTTC
TRBJ1-6 TRBV10-2 16 - - CASSSRGGSHPPPLHF TGCGCCAGCTCATCCCGTGGGGGGAGCCATCCTCCACCCCTCCACTTT
TRBJ1-2 TRBV18 12 - - CASSRAPRGYTF TGTGCCAGCTCACGTGCTCCACGAGGCTACACCTTC
TRBJ2-1 TRBV20-1 18 - TRBD2 CSARVRTSGRENYNEQFF TGCAGTGCTAGAGTTCGGACTAGCGGGAGGGAAAACTACAATGAGCAGTTCTTC
TRBJ2-6 TRBV28 13 - - CASQGGGANVLTF TGTGCCAGCCAGGGGGGCGGGGCCAACGTCCTGACTTTC
TRBJ2-6 TRBV18 15 many TRBD1 CASSRGQAGANVLTF TGTGCCAGCTCACGTGGACAGGCTGGGGCCAACGTCCTGACTTTC